The entry below describes one T cell receptor beta chain. Germline trimming cut 6 bases from V and 3 bases from J; bases unmatched to any gene: 7. This CDR3 is 14 amino acids long. Germline V gene data show CDR1 as MNHEY and CDR2 as SMNVEV (reference sequence). Per the original data handling: Reference gene primer amplification yielded estimated nucleated cell counts. This table comes from immunoSEQ multiplex PCR, and its TCRdb copy is limited to in-frame clones, with some not included. That table gives V, J and clone size, and the DNA gave D and trimming. This table holds about 520,000 clones, around 85% found once. This sample was taken from a study of blood T cell repertoires in COVID-19. Background on the study: The United States, Italy and Spain were the sources of the acute and convalescent COVID-19 samples.

The chain carries TRBV27 and TRBJ2-7; TRBD1 matches 8 bases. The material sequenced was peripheral blood. The receptor's source is a human donor in a cohort sampled during active COVID-19. DNA of the CDR3: TGTGCCAGCAGGTACAGGGGGGTTGTCTACGAGCAGTACTTC. It encodes CASRYRGVVYEQYF.